This TCR beta chain was captured in a study of a mutant IDH1 vaccine in newly diagnosed glioma. Across the study: Vaccines were first given 4-6 weeks after radiotherapy alone, or with temozolomide cycles.

Sequencing used immunoSEQ multiplex PCR; TCRdb keeps in-frame clones, though not all of them. This sample carries some 42,000 clones, approximately 80% of them seen once, and the ten largest clones take approximately 19%. V shed 2 bases and J 6 bases; nucleotides not matched to a gene: 6. CDR3 length: 15 amino acids. The germline CDR1 and CDR2 sequences are MNHEY and SVGAGI. Time point: week 47, end of study. Vaccination comprised doses that each held 300 ug of mutant IDH1 20-mer peptide, plus topical imiquimod. In weeks 1, 3, 5, 7, 11, 15, 19 and 23, patients were immunized, eight times in all. On this clone: Its target is not known.

The chain has TRBV6-5 and TRBJ2-2, with 7 nucleotides matching TRBD2. The sample was PBMCs, taken from a glioma patient whose treatment included an IDH1 peptide vaccine. The TCR comes from a young man with glioma. Some clones in this sample may be carry-over from other donors' samples. The CDR3 region is CASSYVGGRSGELFF. As DNA, the CDR3 is TGTGCCAGCAGTTACGTGGGCGGGAGATCCGGGGAGCTGTTTTTT.